The 30 T cell receptor beta chains below all came from one sample that was sequenced in a study of blood T cell repertoires in COVID-19. Some clones are missing from TCRdb's copy, which holds only in-frame ones; the method was immunoSEQ multiplex PCR. The data hold about 200,000 clones, with approximately 86% observed a single time. The specimen sequenced was peripheral blood. The source of these receptors is a man between 60 and 70 years old with acute or convalescent COVID-19.

The chain links TRBV5-4 to TRBJ1-1; D gene unclear. From germline, CDR1 is SGHNT and CDR2 YYREEE (reference sequence). This CDR3 has 14 amino acids. Trimming removed 1 base at V and 0 bases at J, with 7 bases between. This chain's CDR3 is CASSLQALNTEAFF. The CDR3 DNA follows: TGTGCCAGCAGCTTGCAGGCTCTGAACACTGAAGCTTTCTTT.

This rearrangement joins TRBV29-1 to TRBJ1-1; D uncertain. Germline V gene lookup returns CDR1 SQVTM and CDR2 ANQGSEA. Trimming stripped 4 bases from V and 1 base from J, with 10 bases between. This CDR3 has 13 residues. The chain's CDR3 is CSVVRRGNTEAFF. CDR3 nucleotide sequence: TGCAGCGTTGTAAGGCGGGGGAACACTGAAGCTTTCTTT. Looking up the rest from reference TRBV29-1 and TRBJ1-1 gives the full variable domain: SAVISQKPSRDICQRGTSLTIQCQVDSQVTMMFWYRQQPGQSLTLIATANQGSEATYESGFVIDKFPISRPNLTFSTLTVSNMSPEDSSIYLCSVVRRGNTEAFFGQGTRLTVV.

The sample holds a few counts of this clone. This chain links TRBV19 with TRBJ2-5; TRBD1 aligns across 8 bases. Per the germline V gene, CDR1 is LNHDA and CDR2 is SQIVND (reference sequence). V was clipped by 4 bases and J by 5 bases; unmatched bases: 9. The CDR3 sequence is 15 residues long. The CDR3 DNA follows: TGTGCCAGTAGTACTGAAACAGGGGGACCGGAGACCCAGTACTTC. Translating gives CASSTETGGPETQYF.

This sequence joins TRBV6-2 or TRBV6-3 and TRBJ2-4; D possibly corresponds to TRBD1 (6 bases). The V end lost 5 bases, the J end lost 5 bases, and 16 bases lay between the germline ends. Looked up from germline, CDR1 is MNHEY and CDR2 is SVGEGT. The CDR3 is 15 amino acids. The CDR3 nucleotides read TGTGCCAGCAGTACTCAGACAGGAGATCAAAACATTCAGTACTTC. Protein product: CASSTQTGDQNIQYF.

The chain couples TRBV7-2 to TRBJ1-6; possibly TRBD1 for D (5 bases). In germline, CDR1 is SGHTA, CDR2 FQGNSA. The CDR3 is 14 amino acids. The V end was cut by 3 bases, the J end by 7 bases, with 10 bases between. The CDR3 DNA is TGTGCCAGCAGCTTGGGGCCGAACAATTCACCCCTCCACTTT. It codes for CASSLGPNNSPLHF.

The chain is built from TRBV19 and TRBJ2-1; 10 bases line up with TRBD2. The CDR3 consists of 14 residues. CDR1 and CDR2 from the germline V gene are LNHDA and SQIVND (reference sequence). Trimming removed 0 bases from V and 12 bases from J; junction bases left unmatched: 5. CDR3 residues: CASSIDSGGIGQFF. The CDR3 DNA is TGTGCCAGTAGTATAGATAGCGGGGGGATCGGGCAGTTCTTC.

This rearrangement joins TRBV19 to TRBJ2-5; TRBD1 agrees at 9 bases. Trimming cost V 6 bases and J 5 bases; bases outside gene matches: 13. CDR3 length: 16 amino acids. From germline, CDR1 is LNHDA and CDR2 SQIVND (reference sequence). Written as DNA, the CDR3 is TGTGCCAGTAGCTCCCCAACAGGGGGCTCGTCGGAGACCCAGTACTTC. It encodes CASSSPTGGSSETQYF.

V gene TRBV12-3 or TRBV12-4 combines with J gene TRBJ1-3, with 8 bases lining up with TRBD1. V shed 10 bases, J shed 4 bases, and the junction held 6 bases outside the gene matches. The CDR3 spans 13 residues. Written as DNA, the CDR3 is TGTGCCACCCGGACAGGGTCCGGAAACACCATATATTTT. The encoded protein is CATRTGSGNTIYF.

This clone was picked up many times. This sequence joins TRBV5-6 and TRBJ1-2; TRBD1 matches 10 bases. CDR1 is SGHDT and CDR2 is YYEEEE in the germline V gene. The CDR3 extends over 13 amino acids. V trimming: 4 bases; J trimming: 6 bases; junction bases outside the gene matches: 3. The CDR3 here is CASSRTGGDGYTF. DNA for the CDR3: TGTGCCAGCAGCCGGACAGGGGGGGATGGCTACACCTTC.

The chain recombines TRBV20-1 with TRBJ2-1; D may be TRBD2 (6 bases). This CDR3 comprises 11 residues. CDR1 DFQATT and CDR2 SNEGSKA come from the germline V gene (reference sequence). Trimming stripped 8 bases from V and 7 bases from J, with 12 bases between. DNA of the CDR3: TGCAGTACCCAGGAGGGGAATGAGCAGTTCTTC. Its translation is CSTQEGNEQFF.

The count of this clone is one. The V gene is TRBV7-8, the J gene TRBJ1-2; 7 bases fit TRBD1. V lost 5 bases to trimming and J lost 0 bases; unmatched junction nucleotides: 9. CDR1 SGHVS and CDR2 FQNEAQ come from the germline V gene. There are 16 residues in the CDR3. The CDR3 sequence: CASSQPGQLANYGYTF. Here the CDR3 DNA reads TGTGCCAGCAGCCAACCGGGACAGCTAGCTAACTATGGCTACACCTTC.

V gene TRBV9 combines with J gene TRBJ2-7, with D uncertain. The length of the CDR3 is 14 residues. Trimming stripped 4 bases from V and 4 bases from J, with 15 bases between. Looked up from germline, CDR1 is SGDLS and CDR2 is YYNGEE. The chain's CDR3 is CASSPRRGSYEQYF. The DNA for the CDR3 is TGTGCCAGCAGCCCCAGACGAGGTTCTTACGAGCAGTACTTC.

The chain couples TRBV7-9 to TRBJ1-4; 7 nucleotides line up with TRBD1. The V gene's germline CDR1 is SEHNR and CDR2 FQNEAQ (reference sequence). Unmatched junction bases numbered 9, after V lost 5 bases and J lost 12 bases. The CDR3 runs 13 residues. The CDR3 bases are TGTGCCAGCAGCCGACAGGGAGGTGCAGAACTGTTTTTT. Protein: CASSRQGGAELFF.

The V gene is TRBV19, the J gene TRBJ2-1, with 8 nucleotides matching TRBD2. From germline, CDR1 is LNHDA and CDR2 SQIVND (reference sequence). The junction had 3 bases not matched to a gene; V was cut back by 0 bases and J by 2 bases. CDR3 size: 16 residues. This chain's CDR3 is CASSIDGGGPYNEQFF. CDR3 bases: TGTGCCAGTAGTATAGATGGCGGGGGGCCCTACAATGAGCAGTTCTTC.

This chain connects TRBV30 to TRBJ1-5, with 7 bases matching TRBD1. This CDR3 has 14 residues. The germline V gene encodes CDR1 GTSNPN and CDR2 SVGIG (reference sequence). Losses at the gene ends were 1 base for V and 6 bases for J; bases not matched to a gene: 6. The CDR3 bases are TGTGCCTGGAGTGCCGGGACAGCGAGTCAGCCCCAGCATTTT. Its protein product is CAWSAGTASQPQHF.

This clone was counted once. The chain employs TRBV5-6 and TRBJ2-7, with TRBD1 identical over 7 bases. CDR1 is SGHDT, CDR2 YYEEEE, per germline. The CDR3 extends over 16 amino acids. Trimming took 4 bases from V and 3 from J; bases not matched to a gene: 13. The CDR3 protein is CASSPPSLGGFYEQYF. The DNA for the CDR3 is TGTGCCAGCAGCCCCCCTTCTCTAGGGGGCTTCTACGAGCAGTACTTC.

The chain links TRBV7-6 to TRBJ2-3; TRBD2 agrees at 9 bases. This CDR3 comprises 15 residues. Trimming cost V 3 bases and J 1 base; bases outside gene matches: 2. Germline values: CDR1 SGHVS, CDR2 FNYEAQ. The CDR3 DNA sequence: TGTGCCAGCAGCTTGCGACTAGCGGGCACAGATACGCAGTATTTT. This gives the protein CASSLRLAGTDTQYF.

The rearrangement uses TRBV7-9 and TRBJ1-1; D gene ambiguous. The CDR3 contains 14 residues. V lost 3 bases to trimming and J lost 5 bases, with 13 bases between them. From germline, CDR1 is SEHNR and CDR2 FQNEAQ (reference sequence). CDR3 bases: TGTGCCAGCAGCTTCTTGCATGGAGATACTGAAGCTTTCTTT. Amino acid sequence: CASSFLHGDTEAFF.

The chain carries TRBV29-1 and TRBJ2-2; TRBD1 agrees at 9 bases. This CDR3 region has 13 residues. The V and J ends lost 6 bases and 6 bases, in that order; junction bases with no gene match: 5. Germline assignment: CDR1 SQVTM and CDR2 ANQGSEA. CDR3 residues: CSVGTGRSGELFF. The CDR3 coding sequence is TGCAGCGTGGGGACAGGGAGGTCCGGGGAGCTGTTTTTT.

The chain uses TRBV19 and TRBJ1-3, with 12 bases aligning to TRBD1. Germline-derived CDR1 and CDR2 are LNHDA and SQIVND (reference sequence). V was pared by 9 bases and J by 0 bases, with 9 bases of the junction left unmatched. This CDR3 has 17 residues. The CDR3 coding sequence is TGTGCCAGCGGGACAGGGGGCGCGGGGAGCTCTGGAAACACCATATATTTT. As protein: CASGTGGAGSSGNTIYF.

CDR3 DNA: TGTGCCAGCAGTTACCCGAGGGGGGGCACTGAAGCTTTCTTT. Its protein is CASSYPRGGTEAFF. The genes are TRBV6-2 or TRBV6-3 and TRBJ1-1; D might be TRBD1 (6 bases). V was pared by 2 bases and J by 4 bases, with 11 bases between. This CDR3 has 14 residues. The V gene's germline CDR1 is MNHEY and CDR2 SVGEGT.

The chain links TRBV6-2 or TRBV6-3 to TRBJ2-1; 10 bases fit TRBD2. The CDR3 loop spans 18 amino acids. V shed 0 bases, J shed 0 bases, and the junction held 5 bases outside the gene matches. Per germline, CDR1 MNHEY and CDR2 SVGEGT. CDR3: CASSYSSQRGGSYNEQFF. CDR3 bases: TGTGCCAGCAGTTACTCGAGTCAGCGGGGGGGCTCCTACAATGAGCAGTTCTTC.

This clone was picked up a small number of times. The chain is built from TRBV5-1 and TRBJ1-1; D unresolved. This CDR3 is 14 amino acids long. Trimming took 3 bases from V and 0 from J, leaving 9 bases between them. Germline CDR1 and CDR2: SGHRS and YFSETQ. CDR3 region: CASSYTALNTEAFF. The CDR3 DNA sequence: TGCGCCAGCAGCTATACAGCCCTGAACACTGAAGCTTTCTTT.

V usage is TRBV5-6 and J usage is TRBJ2-1; 10 bases are a match to TRBD1. Germline-derived CDR1 and CDR2 are SGHDT and YYEEEE. Trimming at V came to 4 bases and at J to 8 bases, leaving 9 bases not matched to a gene. The CDR3 totals 15 residues. The CDR3 sequence: CASSENPTGGHEQFF. The DNA of the CDR3 is TGTGCCAGCAGCGAAAACCCGACAGGGGGCCATGAGCAGTTCTTC.

The gene calls are TRBV4-3 and TRBJ1-5, with 8 positions matching TRBD1. Germline assignment: CDR1 LGHNA and CDR2 YSLEER. The ends lost 1 base at V and 6 bases at J; junction bases unmatched: 8. CDR3 length equals 16 residues. The CDR3 DNA reads as TGCGCCAGCAGCCAAGCAGGGCAGGGGGCAGGTCAGCCCCAGCATTTT. Amino acids: CASSQAGQGAGQPQHF.

This clone occurred a few times. This chain connects TRBV14 to TRBJ1-2; maybe TRBD1 (6 bases). The V gene lost 4 bases and the J gene lost 4 bases, with 10 bases spanning the gap. This CDR3 comprises 13 residues. Germline V CDR1 and CDR2: SGHDN, FVKESK. The CDR3 DNA sequence: TGTGCCAGCAGCCCCCGGACAGTCTATGGCTACACCTTC. Translating gives CASSPRTVYGYTF. Combining the CDR3 with reference TRBV14 and TRBJ1-2 gives the whole variable domain EAGVTQFPSHSVIEKGQTVTLRCDPISGHDNLYWYRRVMGKEIKFLLHFVKESKQDESGMPNNRFLAERTGGTYSTLKVQPAELEDSGVYFCASSPRTVYGYTFGSGTRLTVV.

The chain links TRBV7-2 to TRBJ2-2, with D possibly TRBD1 on 6 matching bases. The length of the CDR3 is 16 residues. Germline CDR1 reads SGHTA; CDR2 reads FQGNSA. Trimming removed 1 base at V and 5 bases at J, with 14 bases between. CDR3 sequence: CASSLVWGRGTGELFF. The CDR3 coding sequence is TGTGCCAGCAGCTTAGTGTGGGGGCGAGGAACCGGGGAGCTGTTTTTT.

V is TRBV27 and J is TRBJ2-2, with 7 positions matching TRBD1. The trim removed 4 bases at V and 6 bases at J, leaving 5 bases unmatched. Germline V gene sequence: CDR1 MNHEY, CDR2 SMNVEV (reference sequence). The CDR3 is made up of 14 amino acids. The CDR3 region has the DNA TGTGCCAGCAGTTCGACAGGGTACCCCGGGGAGCTGTTTTTT. As protein: CASSSTGYPGELFF.

V gene TRBV6-2 or TRBV6-3 combines with J gene TRBJ1-5; no definite D call. The V end lost 0 bases, the J end lost 2 bases, and 14 bases lay between the germline ends. Germline V gene lookup returns CDR1 MNHEY and CDR2 SVGEGT. The CDR3 is 17 residues long. The CDR3 loop is CASSYSSRRMGNQPQHF. DNA of the CDR3: TGTGCCAGCAGTTACTCGAGTCGCAGGATGGGCAATCAGCCCCAGCATTTT.

In DNA, the CDR3 is TGTGCCAGCAGTTTAAGGGCAGGGGTGAGCTCCTACGAGCAGTACTTC. Translated, it gives CASSLRAGVSSYEQYF. The chain combines TRBV27 with TRBJ2-7, with D possibly being TRBD1 (6 bases). This CDR3 has 16 residues. Between the trimmed V and J ends, which lost 2 bases and 0 bases, there was a span of 14 bases. The germline CDR1 and CDR2 sequences are MNHEY and SMNVEV (reference sequence).